One sample yielded the 6 T cell receptor beta chains listed below, sequenced in a study of T cell responses to AZD1222 COVID-19 vaccine. Sequencing was performed with immunoSEQ multiplex PCR; in TCRdb, only in-frame clones are kept and a portion is missing. This table holds roughly 150,000 clones, 80% to 95% found once. The starting material was peripheral blood, obtained on day 0 of AZD1222 vaccination. The receptors here all came from an adult in good health.

V is TRBV6-2 or TRBV6-3 and J is TRBJ2-2; no clear D gene. V lost 1 base and J lost 6, with 12 bases in between. This CDR3 spans 15 amino acids. Germline V gene sequence: CDR1 MNHEY, CDR2 SVGEGT. The CDR3 is CASSYWMGSAGELFF. The CDR3 DNA is TGTGCCAGCAGTTACTGGATGGGTTCTGCCGGGGAGCTGTTTTTT.

Regarding this clone: This CDR3 is also generated by other DNA sequences in the sample. The genes are TRBV7-2 and TRBJ2-1; D is unclear. This CDR3 is 13 amino acids long. Germline V gene lookup returns CDR1 SGHTA and CDR2 FQGNSA. V was pared by 3 bases and J by 5 bases, with 8 bases between. CDR3 sequence (DNA): TGTGCCAGCAGCTTGGGTCGAAACAATGAGCAGTTCTTC. This translates into CASSLGRNNEQFF.

The chain couples TRBV28 to TRBJ2-1; D possibly corresponds to TRBD1 (6 bases). Germline V lookup: CDR1 MDHEN, CDR2 SYDVKM. The CDR3 spans 20 residues. The V gene lost 2 bases and the J gene lost 8 bases, with 31 bases spanning the gap. CDR3 amino acids: CASSLIPGVNQLRSRDEQFF. The CDR3 DNA follows: TGTGCCAGCAGTTTAATACCAGGGGTGAACCAGCTGAGGTCTCGCGATGAGCAGTTCTTC.

The chain recombines TRBV3-1 (or the pseudogene TRBV3-2) with TRBJ2-7; perhaps TRBD2 as D (6 bases). The CDR3 sequence is 17 residues long. Germline CDR1 and CDR2: LGHDT and YNNKEL (reference sequence). Trimming left V 1 base short and J 3 bases short, with 19 bases between. In DNA form, the CDR3 reads TGTGCCAGCAGCCAAGCCCCGACTAGTCAGACGTACTACGAGCAGTACTTC. Residues: CASSQAPTSQTYYEQYF.

The gene calls are TRBV3-1 (or the pseudogene TRBV3-2) and TRBJ1-2; TRBD1 matches at 7 bases. Germline V gene sequence: CDR1 LGHDT, CDR2 YNNKEL (reference sequence). The CDR3 has 17 residues. V lost 0 bases to trimming and J lost 4 bases; unmatched junction nucleotides: 11. CDR3 in DNA: TGTGCCAGCAGCCAAGATCCTACAGGGGCCAGGGGCTATGGCTACACCTTC. Its protein product is CASSQDPTGARGYGYTF.

The CDR3 region has the DNA TGTGCCAGCAGCCTCCCGTGGGCCAGATGGGAAGAGCAGTACTTC. Encoded protein: CASSLPWARWEEQYF. This chain uses TRBV3-1 (or the pseudogene TRBV3-2) with TRBJ2-7, with D unresolved. Trimming shortened V by 4 bases and J by 7 bases, and 20 bases separated the two germline ends. The CDR3 is 15 residues long. Germline assignment: CDR1 LGHDT and CDR2 YNNKEL (reference sequence).